The 10 T cell receptor beta chains below were found in one sample sequenced in a study of cytomegalovirus exposure and HLA in healthy donors. In the PCR, 60 Vbeta and 13 Jbeta primers were used. Sequencing used immunoSEQ multiplex PCR; TCRdb keeps in-frame clones, though not all of them. This sample carries 85,000 to 120,000 clones, 63% of them seen once, and the ten largest clones take approximately 4.8%. The sample taken for sequencing was PBMCs. The origin of the receptors is a human donor in good health.

CDR3 in amino acids: CASSGLAGVDEQFF. Written as DNA, the CDR3 is TGTGCCAGCAGTGGACTAGCGGGAGTCGATGAGCAGTTCTTC. The J gene is TRBJ2-1, the V gene TRBV2; TRBD2 matches at 12 bases. This CDR3 is 14 amino acids long. Germline values: CDR1 SNHLY, CDR2 FYNNEI. V dropped 4 bases and J dropped 8; count of bases not matched to a gene: 3. Full variable domain (rest looked up from reference TRBV2 and TRBJ2-1): EPEVTQTPSHQVTQMGQEVILRCVPISNHLYFYWYRQILGQKVEFLVSFYNNEISEKSEIFDDQFSVERPDGSNFTLKIRSTKLEDSAMYFCASSGLAGVDEQFFGPGTRLTVL.

The chain carries TRBV6-6 and TRBJ1-1, with no clear D. Germline V lookup: CDR1 MNHNY, CDR2 SVGAGI (reference sequence). The CDR3 extends over 15 amino acids. V shed 8 bases and J shed 1 base, with 17 bases lying between them. The CDR3 is CASRRSNYANTEAFF. CDR3 sequence (DNA): TGTGCCAGCCGGAGGTCTAATTATGCGAACACTGAAGCTTTCTTT.

The chain recombines TRBV5-6 with TRBJ2-1; D is possibly TRBD2 (5 bases). CDR3 size: 16 residues. V was cut by 4 bases and J by 0 bases, with 14 bases left in between. CDR1 is SGHDT, CDR2 YYEEEE, per germline. CDR3: CASSLDWRSSYNEQFF. CDR3 sequence (DNA): TGTGCCAGCAGCCTGGATTGGAGGAGCTCCTACAATGAGCAGTTCTTC.

This chain uses TRBV29-1 with TRBJ2-1; 7 bases line up with TRBD1. J lost 0 bases, V lost 2 bases, and 4 bases had no gene match. The CDR3 totals 15 residues. CDR1 is SQVTM and CDR2 is ANQGSEA in the germline V gene. The CDR3, as DNA: TGCAGCGTTGAACGGGACAGCGGCTCCTACAATGAGCAGTTCTTC. As protein: CSVERDSGSYNEQFF.

This chain links TRBV23-1 with TRBJ2-7; 7 positions match TRBD1. TRBV23-1 is an ORF for which the function is uncertain. The length of the CDR3 is 18 residues. Losses at the gene ends were 0 bases for V and 0 bases for J; bases not matched to a gene: 11. CDR3 amino acids: CASSQSKFRDSCSYEQYF. The CDR3 DNA reads TGCGCCAGCAGTCAATCGAAATTCCGGGACAGCTGCTCCTACGAGCAGTACTTC.

The chain links TRBV19 to TRBJ2-1; possibly TRBD1 for D (5 bases). The V end lost 3 bases, the J end lost 5 bases, and 14 bases lay between the germline ends. CDR1 LNHDA and CDR2 SQIVND come from the germline V gene (reference sequence). The CDR3 sequence is 15 residues long. The CDR3 DNA sequence: TGTGCCAGTAGTATGGACACTCCCGGGCACAATGAGCAGTTCTTC. Protein product: CASSMDTPGHNEQFF.

This chain joins TRBV7-8 and TRBJ2-1, with D perhaps matching TRBD1 (6 bases). This CDR3 is built from 17 residues. Looked up from germline, CDR1 is SGHVS and CDR2 is FQNEAQ. V was cut by 5 bases and J by 4 bases, with 21 bases left in between. This CDR3 reads CASSRDSIDRHYNEQFF. The CDR3 DNA follows: TGTGCCAGCAGCAGAGACTCGATAGACAGGCATTACAATGAGCAGTTCTTC.

A single count supports this clone. V and J are TRBV21-1 and TRBJ2-2; the DNA was not compared with TRBD1, the D call given in the table. TRBV21-1 is marked as a pseudogene. The CDR3 covers 14 residues. CDR3 sequence: CAGKTGGFTGELFF. The CDR3 nucleotides are TGTGCCGGAAAGACAGGGGGCTTCACCGGGGAGCTGTTTTTT.

This clone was seen a single time. J is TRBJ2-1 and V is TRBV9, with TRBD1 matching 9 bases. This CDR3 contains 15 residues. Per the germline V gene, CDR1 is SGDLS and CDR2 is YYNGEE. J gave up 4 bases and V 2 bases, and 4 bases lay outside the gene matches. The CDR3 loop reads CASSVTGGDYNEQFF. In DNA form, the CDR3 reads TGTGCCAGCAGCGTCACAGGGGGCGATTACAATGAGCAGTTCTTC.

Comments on this clone: At one of its ends the junction is not consistent with the germline gene, which may arise from a read error. V gene TRBV7-8 combines with J gene TRBJ2-3; TRBD2 might be the D (5 bases). CDR1 and CDR2 (germline): SGHVS, FQNEAQ. The CDR3 has 13 residues. This CDR3 reads CTSSLTTWDTQYF. CDR3 sequence (DNA): TGTACCAGCAGCCTGACTACCTGGGATACGCAGTATTTT.